These 12 T cell receptor beta chains originate from one sample sequenced in a study of cytomegalovirus exposure and HLA in healthy donors. Primers included in the PCR were 60 Vbeta and 13 Jbeta primers. Produced via immunoSEQ multiplex PCR; TCRdb's table is partial and in-frame only. The sample holds about 140,000 clones, almost 85% seen once. The sequencing input was PBMCs. These receptors all stem from a man between 18 and 29 years old in good health and CMV-seropositive.

V gene TRBV29-1 combines with J gene TRBJ2-7; D gene unclear. Deletions cut 7 bases from V and 5 bases from J, with 12 bases between. The germline V gene has CDR1 SQVTM and CDR2 ANQGSEA. CDR3 size: 11 residues. CDR3 loop: CSAGVGDEQYF. For the CDR3, the DNA is TGCAGCGCAGGCGTCGGCGACGAGCAGTACTTC.

There are a few counts of this clone. The J gene is TRBJ2-1, the V gene TRBV7-3; TRBD2 agrees at 9 bases. CDR3 length equals 20 residues. The V segment lost 0 bases and the J segment 6 bases; nucleotides outside the gene matches: 18. Per germline, CDR1 SGHTA and CDR2 FQGTGA. The CDR3 DNA sequence: TGTGCCAGCAGCTTAACGGGCGGCGGCGGGAGGGCCCTTAGCCGCAATGAGCAGTTCTTC. It codes for CASSLTGGGGRALSRNEQFF.

The chain recombines TRBV6-4 with TRBJ2-7; a weak D match, TRBD1 (8 bases). Germline CDR1 MRHNA, CDR2 SNTAGT. The CDR3 has 18 residues. V lost 10 bases and J 0 bases, leaving 28 bases between the germline ends. The CDR3 DNA reads as TGTGCCACCCCCCCCGGACAGGGCTCTAGCGGAAACTCCTACGAGCAGTACTTC. It codes for CATPPGQGSSGNSYEQYF.

The CDR3 is CATSRDRQNQPQHF. The CDR3 DNA sequence: TGTGCCACCAGCAGAGATCGACAGAATCAGCCCCAGCATTTT. The chain links TRBV15 to TRBJ1-5, with D tentatively TRBD1 (5 bases). V was shortened by 0 bases and J by 4 bases, with 7 bases between the two germline ends. CDR1 LNHNV and CDR2 YYDKDF come from the germline V gene (reference sequence). This CDR3 spans 14 amino acids. The full variable domain, in which reference TRBV15 and TRBJ1-5 provide the parts outside the CDR3, is DAMVIQNPRYQVTQFGKPVTLSCSQTLNHNVMYWYQQKSSQAPKLLFHYYDKDFNNEADTPDNFQSRRPNTSFCFLDIRSPGLGDTAMYLCATSRDRQNQPQHFGDGTRLSIL.

The chain is built from TRBV5-1 and TRBJ1-2; D unclear. V shed 2 bases and J shed 2 bases, with 7 bases lying between them. In germline, CDR1 is SGHRS, CDR2 YFSETQ. This CDR3 spans 13 amino acids. In DNA, the CDR3 is TGCGCCAGCAGCTTAGGCGGAAACTATGGCTACACCTTC. Amino acids: CASSLGGNYGYTF.

The chain uses TRBV5-5 and TRBJ1-2; no firm D call. The CDR3 loop spans 19 amino acids. The germline V gene encodes CDR1 SGHKS and CDR2 YYEKEE (reference sequence). The germline V and J ends were trimmed by 0 bases and 1 base, with 22 bases remaining between them. The CDR3 DNA reads TGTGCCAGCAGCTTGGCCCCGGTTCCTTCGTCTCAATTTAACTATGGCTACACCTTC. It encodes CASSLAPVPSSQFNYGYTF.

The chain employs TRBV5-1 and TRBJ1-1, with D possibly matching TRBD1 (5 bases). The germline V and J ends were trimmed by 0 bases and 2 bases, with 8 bases remaining between them. Looked up from germline, CDR1 is SGHRS and CDR2 is YFSETQ. The CDR3 length is 14 residues. The CDR3 protein is CASSLGQHNTEAFF. The CDR3 coding sequence is TGCGCCAGCAGCTTGGGACAGCATAACACTGAAGCTTTCTTT.

J is TRBJ1-3 and V is TRBV7-8, with 7 bases identical to TRBD1. This CDR3 contains 16 residues. Germline CDR1 is SGHVS and CDR2 is FQNEAQ. With V trimmed by 6 bases and J by 3 bases, 11 bases remained unmatched. CDR3 sequence (DNA): TGTGCCAGCAGTTCGGAGGGGGCGCATATTGGAAACACCATATATTTT. Translation: CASSSEGAHIGNTIYF.

DNA of the CDR3: TGTGCCACCCTACAGGGGACCAATGGCTACACCTTC. Protein: CATLQGTNGYTF. The chain couples TRBV19 to TRBJ1-2, with TRBD1 matching 7 bases. Germline loops: CDR1 LNHDA, CDR2 SQIVND (reference sequence). The junction had 8 bases not matched to a gene; V was cut back by 10 bases and J by 6 bases. The CDR3 is 12 amino acids.

The chain joins TRBV6-1 to TRBJ2-1; D ambiguous. Germline CDR1 is MNHNS and CDR2 is SASEGT. The CDR3 spans 15 residues. Trimming pared 1 base from V and 0 bases from J, leaving 7 bases between. CDR3 bases: TGTGCCAGCAGTGAAGTGGCCTTCTCCTACAATGAGCAGTTCTTC. It encodes CASSEVAFSYNEQFF.

The rearrangement uses TRBV27 and TRBJ2-2; 7 nucleotides match TRBD1. With 6 bases clipped from V and 6 bases from J, the junction kept 4 bases outside the gene matches. Germline CDR1 and CDR2: MNHEY and SMNVEV (reference sequence). CDR3 size: 13 residues. The CDR3 DNA reads TGTGCCAGCAGAAGACAGGGCCCCGGGGAGCTGTTTTTT. It codes for CASRRQGPGELFF.

This rearrangement joins TRBV11-2 to TRBJ2-7, with TRBD2 matching over 14 bases. Unmatched junction bases numbered 2, after V lost 1 base and J lost 0 bases. In germline, CDR1 is SGHAT, CDR2 FQNNGV. This CDR3 contains 17 residues. CDR3 amino acids: CASSLAGTSGSSYEQYF. The CDR3 nucleotides read TGTGCCAGCAGCTTAGCGGGGACTAGCGGGAGCTCCTACGAGCAGTACTTC.